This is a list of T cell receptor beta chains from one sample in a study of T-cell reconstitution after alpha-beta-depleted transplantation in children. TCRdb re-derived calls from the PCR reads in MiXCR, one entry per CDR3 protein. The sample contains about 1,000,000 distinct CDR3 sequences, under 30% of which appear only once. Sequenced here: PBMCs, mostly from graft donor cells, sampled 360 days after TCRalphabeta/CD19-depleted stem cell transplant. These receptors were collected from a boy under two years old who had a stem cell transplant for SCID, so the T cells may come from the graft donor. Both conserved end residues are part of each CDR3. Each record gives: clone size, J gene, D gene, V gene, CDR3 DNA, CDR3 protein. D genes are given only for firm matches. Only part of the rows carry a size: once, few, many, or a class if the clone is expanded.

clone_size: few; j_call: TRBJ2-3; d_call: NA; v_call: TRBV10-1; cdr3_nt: TGCGCCAGCAGTGAGTCGGGCGCTAAAAGAGTGAGTCCTCCCACAGATACGCAGTATTTT; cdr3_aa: CASSESGAKRVSPPTDTQYF
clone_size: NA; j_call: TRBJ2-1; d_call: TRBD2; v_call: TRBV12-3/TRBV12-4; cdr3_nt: TGTGCCAGCAGTTCAAAGCGGGGTAAGGTCGACAATGAGCAGTTCTTC; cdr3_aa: CASSSKRGKVDNEQFF
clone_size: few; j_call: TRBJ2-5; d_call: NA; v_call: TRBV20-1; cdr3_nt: TGCAGTGTCACCCACCTGCCGGGGCCGGGTTCCCAGTACTTC; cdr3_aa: CSVTHLPGPGSQYF
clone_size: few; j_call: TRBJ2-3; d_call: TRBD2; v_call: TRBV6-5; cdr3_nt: TGTGCCAGCCGTAGCGGGACCGTCCCAGCAGATACGCAGTATTTT; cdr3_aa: CASRSGTVPADTQYF
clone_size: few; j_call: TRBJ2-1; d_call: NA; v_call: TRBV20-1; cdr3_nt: TGCAGTGCTATGGCCGGGGGCTCCTACAATGAGCAGTTCTTC; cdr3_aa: CSAMAGGSYNEQFF
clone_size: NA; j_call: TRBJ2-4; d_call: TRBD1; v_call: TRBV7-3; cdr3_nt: TGTGCCAGCAGCCAGGGGGATTTCAGGCGGGAAAACATTCAGTACTTC; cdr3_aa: CASSQGDFRRENIQYF
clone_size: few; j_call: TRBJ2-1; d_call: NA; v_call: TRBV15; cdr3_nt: TGTGCCACCAGCCCGTGGGGGGGCCTTTACAATGAGCAGTTCTTC; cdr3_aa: CATSPWGGLYNEQFF
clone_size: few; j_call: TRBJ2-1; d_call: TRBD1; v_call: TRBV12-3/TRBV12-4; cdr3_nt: TGTGCCAGCAGTTTAGCGCAGGGGGAAAGTGAGCAGTTCTTC; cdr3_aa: CASSLAQGESEQFF
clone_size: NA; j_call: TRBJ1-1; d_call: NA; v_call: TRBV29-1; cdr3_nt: TGCAGCGTTGACCAGGGATTGAACACTGAAGCTTTCTTT; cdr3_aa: CSVDQGLNTEAFF
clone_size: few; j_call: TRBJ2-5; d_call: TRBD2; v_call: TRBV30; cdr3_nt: TGTGCCTGGAGTAGAGGGCTAGCGGAAGAGACCCAGTACTTC; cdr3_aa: CAWSRGLAEETQYF
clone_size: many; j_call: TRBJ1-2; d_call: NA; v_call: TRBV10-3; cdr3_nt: TGTGCCATCAACCGGGACCTCTATGGCTACACCTTC; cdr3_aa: CAINRDLYGYTF
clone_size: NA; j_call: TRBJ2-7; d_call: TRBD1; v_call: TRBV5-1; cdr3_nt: TGCGCCAGCAGCTCGGGGACAGGGGAGTGCGAGCAGTACTTC; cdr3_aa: CASSSGTGECEQYF
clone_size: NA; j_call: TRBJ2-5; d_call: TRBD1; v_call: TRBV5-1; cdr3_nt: TGCGCCAGCAGCCCCCGACAGGGGCAGACCCAGTACTTC; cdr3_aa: CASSPRQGQTQYF
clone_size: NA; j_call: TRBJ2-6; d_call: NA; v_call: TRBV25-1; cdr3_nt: NA; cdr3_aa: CASSEWGAGSGANVLAF
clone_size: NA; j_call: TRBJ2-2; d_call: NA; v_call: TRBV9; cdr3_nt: TGTGCCAGCAGCTCCCGGGACCGCGTCCGGGAGCTGTTTTTT; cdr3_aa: CASSSRDRVRELFF
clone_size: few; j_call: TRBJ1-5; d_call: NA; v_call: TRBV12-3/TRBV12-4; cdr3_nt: TGTGCCAGCGCTGGGAGCAATCAGCCCCAGCATTTT; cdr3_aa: CASAGSNQPQHF
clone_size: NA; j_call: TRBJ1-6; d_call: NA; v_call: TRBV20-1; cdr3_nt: TGCAGTGCTTCGAGGGGCGCGGGTGGTAATTCACCCCTCCACTTT; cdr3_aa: CSASRGAGGNSPLHF
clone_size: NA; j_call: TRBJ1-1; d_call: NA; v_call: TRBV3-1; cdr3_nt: TGTGCCAGCAGCCAAGTTGAAGGGGCGCACACTGAAGCTTTCTTT; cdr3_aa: CASSQVEGAHTEAFF
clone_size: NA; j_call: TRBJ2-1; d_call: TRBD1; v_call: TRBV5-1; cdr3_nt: TGCGCCAGCGGTACTCCCGGGACAGGGACGTATGAGCAGTTCTTC; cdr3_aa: CASGTPGTGTYEQFF
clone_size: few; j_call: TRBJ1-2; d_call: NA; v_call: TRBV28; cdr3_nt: TGTGCCAGCAGTTTGTGGGGTGGTGGCTATGGCTACACCTTC; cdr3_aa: CASSLWGGGYGYTF
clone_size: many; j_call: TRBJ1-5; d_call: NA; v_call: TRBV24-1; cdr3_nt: TGTGCCACCAGTGATTTGCCATTGCCCCAGCATTTT; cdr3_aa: CATSDLPLPQHF
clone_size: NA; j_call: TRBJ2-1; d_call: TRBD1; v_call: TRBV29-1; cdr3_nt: TGCAGCGTTCCACGACAGGGCCTCCGTAATGAGCAGTTCTTC; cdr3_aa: CSVPRQGLRNEQFF
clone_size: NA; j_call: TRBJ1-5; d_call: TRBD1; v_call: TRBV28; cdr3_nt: TGTGCCAGCAGTCTCGAACAGGGGAAAGTACAGCCCCAGCATTTT; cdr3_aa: CASSLEQGKVQPQHF
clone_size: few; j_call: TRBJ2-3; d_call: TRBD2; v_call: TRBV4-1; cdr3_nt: TGCGCCAGCAGCCAAGTCCGACTAGCGGGGGGAGGGACAGATACGCAGTATTTT; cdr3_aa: CASSQVRLAGGGTDTQYF
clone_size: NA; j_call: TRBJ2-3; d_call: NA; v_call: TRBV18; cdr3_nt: TGTGCCAGCTCACCATCGGACACGATAGGGACAGATACGCAGTATTTT; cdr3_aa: CASSPSDTIGTDTQYF
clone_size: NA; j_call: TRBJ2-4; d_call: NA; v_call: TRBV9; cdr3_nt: TGTGCCAGCAGCGGTACCGAGGGTGGCATTCAGTACTTC; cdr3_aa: CASSGTEGGIQYF
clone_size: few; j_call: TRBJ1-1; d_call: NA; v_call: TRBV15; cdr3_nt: TGTGCCACCAGCAGAGGGATGGTGGTGAACACTGAAGCTTTCTTT; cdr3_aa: CATSRGMVVNTEAFF
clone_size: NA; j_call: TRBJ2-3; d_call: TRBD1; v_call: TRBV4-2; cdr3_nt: TGTGCCAGCAGCCCCGGAGGAGGGACAGGGAGGACAGATACGCAGTATTTT; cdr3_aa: CASSPGGGTGRTDTQYF
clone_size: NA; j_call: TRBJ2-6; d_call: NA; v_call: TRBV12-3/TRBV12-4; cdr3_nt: TGTGCCAGCAGTTTCTGGGGGCTGGGCTCTGGGGCCAACGTCCTGACTTTC; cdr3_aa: CASSFWGLGSGANVLTF
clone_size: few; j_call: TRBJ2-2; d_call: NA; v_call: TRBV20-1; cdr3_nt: TGCAGTGCTAGCCCCTCCGCGGACGGGGAGCTGTTTTTT; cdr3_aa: CSASPSADGELFF
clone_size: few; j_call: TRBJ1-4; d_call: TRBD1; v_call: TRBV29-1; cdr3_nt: TGCAGCTTCCGGGACAGTAATGAAAAACTGTTTTTT; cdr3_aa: CSFRDSNEKLFF
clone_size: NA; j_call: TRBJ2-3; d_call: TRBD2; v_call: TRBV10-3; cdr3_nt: TGTGCCATCAGCAAGACGGACCTAGCGGGGGTTAGCACAGATACGCAGTATTTT; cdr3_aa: CAISKTDLAGVSTDTQYF
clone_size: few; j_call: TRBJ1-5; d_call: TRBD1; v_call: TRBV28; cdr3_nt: TGTGCCAGCAGTCGCCTCAGGGGGCCCAATCAGCCCCAGCATTTT; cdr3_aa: CASSRLRGPNQPQHF
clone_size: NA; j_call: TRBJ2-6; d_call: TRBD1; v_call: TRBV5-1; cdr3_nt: TGCGCCAGCAGTCGCATGCGCGGGACAGGGTACCCTGGGGCCAACGTCCTGACTTTC; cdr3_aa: CASSRMRGTGYPGANVLTF
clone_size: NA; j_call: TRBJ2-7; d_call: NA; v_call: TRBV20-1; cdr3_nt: TGCAGTGCCCCTCCCCTACAAGGTTTCTCCTACGAGCAGTACTTC; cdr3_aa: CSAPPLQGFSYEQYF
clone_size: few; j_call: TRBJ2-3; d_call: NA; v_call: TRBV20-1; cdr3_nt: TGCAGTGCGGTAGTAACCACAGATACGCAGTATTTT; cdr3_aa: CSAVVTTDTQYF
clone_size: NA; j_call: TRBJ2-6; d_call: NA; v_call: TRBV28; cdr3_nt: TGTGCCAGCAGTTCTCGGTTGGGGGCCAACGTCCTGACTTTC; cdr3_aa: CASSSRLGANVLTF
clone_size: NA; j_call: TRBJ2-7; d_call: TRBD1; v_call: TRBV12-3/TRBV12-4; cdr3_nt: TGTGCCAGCAGTTTTGTCCAGGGGGTGCAGTACTTC; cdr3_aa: CASSFVQGVQYF
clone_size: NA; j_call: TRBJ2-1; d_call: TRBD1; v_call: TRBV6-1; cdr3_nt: TGTGCCAGCAGCGCCGACAGGGGTATCAATGAGCAGTTCTTC; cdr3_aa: CASSADRGINEQFF
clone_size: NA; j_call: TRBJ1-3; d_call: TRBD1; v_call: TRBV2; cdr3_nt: TGTGCCAGCAGGGCCGGGACAGGGGCTGGAAACACCATATATTTT; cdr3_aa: CASRAGTGAGNTIYF
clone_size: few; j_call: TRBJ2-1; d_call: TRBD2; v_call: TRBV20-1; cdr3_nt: TGCAGTGCTATCAGGGCTAGCGGTAACAATGAGCAGTTCTTC; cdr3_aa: CSAIRASGNNEQFF
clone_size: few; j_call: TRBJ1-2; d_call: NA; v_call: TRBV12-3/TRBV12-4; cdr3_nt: TGTGCCAGCAGTTCCAGGGGTGGCTACACCTTC; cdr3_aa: CASSSRGGYTF
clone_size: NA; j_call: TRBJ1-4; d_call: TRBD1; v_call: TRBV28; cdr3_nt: TGTGCCAGCAGTTGGACAGGGTTAGTTACTAATGAAAAACTGTTTTTT; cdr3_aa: CASSWTGLVTNEKLFF
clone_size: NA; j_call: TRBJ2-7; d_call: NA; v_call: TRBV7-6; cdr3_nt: TGTGCCAGCAGCTTAGGCCTAACCTCTCCCTACTACGAGCAGTACTTC; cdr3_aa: CASSLGLTSPYYEQYF
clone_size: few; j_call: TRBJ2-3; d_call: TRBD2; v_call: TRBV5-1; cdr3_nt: TGCGCCAGCAGCTTGGAAGGTAGTGGGAGGGCCACGCAGTATTTT; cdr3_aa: CASSLEGSGRATQYF
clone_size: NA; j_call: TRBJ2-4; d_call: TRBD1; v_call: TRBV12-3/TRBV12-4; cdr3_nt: TGTGCCAGCAGTGAATGGACAGGAAACATTCAGTACTTC; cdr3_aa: CASSEWTGNIQYF
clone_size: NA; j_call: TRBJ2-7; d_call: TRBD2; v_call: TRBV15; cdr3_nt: TGTGCCACCAGCGGCCGACTAGCGAACGGTCCCTACTACGAGCAGTACTTC; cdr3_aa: CATSGRLANGPYYEQYF
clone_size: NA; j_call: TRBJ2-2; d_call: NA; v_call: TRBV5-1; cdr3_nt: TGCGCCAGCAGCGAGGACAAGGCTAAGAACACCGGGGAGCTGTTTTTT; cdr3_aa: CASSEDKAKNTGELFF